The present entry profiles one TCR beta chain with its context. Libraries were prepared by immunoSEQ multiplex PCR; TCRdb keeps only in-frame clonotypes and omits some of them. The table includes about 300,000 clones, around 84% detected once. This sample is drawn from a study of blood T cell repertoires in COVID-19. Input material: peripheral blood. The TCR was taken from a human donor with COVID-19, enrolled during active disease. The donor label of this sample is uncertain.

The CDR3 region has the DNA TGTGCCAGCAGCTTTGGGACAGGGAAAGATACGCAGTATTTT. This encodes CASSFGTGKDTQYF. The chain recombines TRBV7-9 with TRBJ2-3; the match to TRBD1 covers 9 bases. The CDR3 contains 14 residues. The junction had 3 bases not matched to a gene; V was cut back by 3 bases and J by 5 bases. Germline loops: CDR1 SEHNR, CDR2 FQNEAQ (reference sequence).